This T cell receptor beta chain was sequenced for a study of shared clonotypes between healthy human individuals. In germline, CDR1 is MDHEN, CDR2 SYDVKM. Trimming took off 4 bases at V and 6 bases at J, with 6 bases between the two ends. The CDR3 consists of 11 residues. Assay used: immunoSEQ multiplex PCR; TCRdb lists only in-frame clones, some missing. In the table there are under 1,900,000 clones, approximately 98.5% of which are singletons. The receptor was isolated from a man under 40 in good health. This sequence joins TRBV28 and TRBJ1-1; no definite D call. Source material: naive CD4+ T cells sorted from blood. Specified subset: CD45RA+ positively selected. The DNA of the CDR3 is TGTGCCAGCAGTTCCCCCTCTGAAGCTTTCTTT. Its protein product is CASSSPSEAFF.